The entry below describes one T cell receptor (beta chain). Its specificity is unknown. V lost 4 bases to trimming and J lost 1 base, with 13 bases between them. The CDR3 is 15 amino acids. Germline V lookup: CDR1 WSHSY, CDR2 SAAADI. Generated by immunoSEQ multiplex PCR, the TCRdb table keeps only in-frame clones and is missing some. The sample includes about 77,000 clones, approximately 92% of them seen just once. The sample originates from a study of T cell responses to AZD1222 COVID-19 vaccine. Whole-study findings and limits: Only a handful of AZD1222 recipients, more than five in all, had baseline seropositivity. Females made up more of the donors, who were largely white British, and clonal diversity may have come out too low. CD4 TCRs associated with vaccination spanned spike, dominating at 160-218 and 743-854.

The study pooled second doses at about 4 or about 12 weeks. The rearrangement links TRBV10-2 to TRBJ1-2; TRBD1 might be the D (5 bases). The source of this sequence is an adult who received the AZD1222 COVID-19 vaccine. The sample consisted of peripheral blood, taken 28 days after the second AZD1222 dose. The CDR3 sequence: CASSGDGPLNYGYTF. The CDR3 DNA reads TGCGCCAGCAGTGGGGACGGACCACTTAACTATGGCTACACCTTC.